The 9 T cell receptor beta chains below were found in one sample sequenced in a study of early T cells in non-severe SARS-CoV-2 infection. From the 5' RACE reads, TCRdb called clonotypes with MiXCR, one entry per CDR3 protein. In the table there are roughly 88,000 distinct CDR3 sequences, around 13% of which are singletons. The sample taken for sequencing was whole blood. These receptors originate from an adult who was a healthcare worker with PCR-confirmed SARS-CoV-2 infection or an uninfected control (not recorded which).

The J gene is TRBJ2-1, the V gene TRBV11-2, with D tentatively TRBD1 or TRBD2 (5 bases each). V gave up 5 bases and J gave up 4 bases, with 15 bases separating them. This CDR3 has 15 amino acids. CDR1 and CDR2 from the germline V gene are SGHAT and FQNNGV. The CDR3 loop is CASSDGGPAYNEQFF. CDR3 DNA: TGTGCCAGCAGCGATGGGGGTCCTGCTTACAATGAGCAGTTCTTC.

This clonotype appeared a few times. The rearrangement uses TRBV6-2 or TRBV6-3 and TRBJ2-7; no clear D gene. V lost 4 bases to trimming and J lost 3 bases, with 16 bases between them. Germline CDR1 and CDR2: MNHEY and SVGEGT. This CDR3 is built from 15 residues. The CDR3 nucleotides are TGTGCCAGCAGTTTTGTGTTGTTGGGCCACTACGAGCAGTACTTC. Its translation is CASSFVLLGHYEQYF.

A note on this clonotype: A much larger clone differs from this one at a single base, so this may be a read error. The V gene is TRBV6-1, the J gene TRBJ2-1, with no clear D. Trimming pared 6 bases from V and 7 bases from J, leaving 16 bases between. The germline V gene has CDR1 MNHNS and CDR2 SASEGT. This CDR3 comprises 14 residues. As DNA, the CDR3 is TGTGCCAGCAGCATCAGCTCCCTTTGGAATGAGCAGTTCTTC. This encodes CASSISSLWNEQFF.

This clonotype was seen a few times. J is TRBJ1-3 and V is TRBV3-1; D gene ambiguous. This CDR3 spans 15 amino acids. CDR1 is LGHDT and CDR2 is YNNKEL in the germline V gene (reference sequence). V was trimmed by 1 base and J by 6 bases, leaving 13 bases between them. The CDR3 here is CASSQGGDPENTIYF. The CDR3 nucleotides are TGTGCCAGCAGCCAAGGAGGAGATCCTGAAAACACCATATATTTT.

There are a few counts of this clonotype. The chain is built from TRBV28 and TRBJ2-1; D may be TRBD1 (6 bases). The CDR3 is 14 residues long. Germline CDR1 MDHEN, CDR2 SYDVKM. With 3 bases removed from V and 4 bases from J, the gap between germline ends came to 10 bases. In nucleotides, the CDR3 is TGTGCCAGCAGTTTGGAGGACAGATACAATGAGCAGTTCTTC. Its protein product is CASSLEDRYNEQFF.

The chain links TRBV18 to TRBJ1-1; D remains ambiguous. CDR1 is KGHSH and CDR2 is LQKENI in the germline V gene. V lost 5 bases and J lost 0, with 7 bases in between. The CDR3 is 13 residues long. CDR3 DNA sequence: TGTGCCAGCTCAGCAGAAATGAACACTGAAGCTTTCTTT. Translated, it gives CASSAEMNTEAFF. The full variable domain, with the rest looked up from reference TRBV18 and TRBJ1-1, is NAGVMQNPRHLVRRRGQEARLRCSPMKGHSHVYWYRQLPEEGLKFMVYLQKENIIDESGMPKERFSAEFPKEGPSILRIQQVVRGDSAAYFCASSAEMNTEAFFGQGTRLTVV.

The gene calls are TRBV30 and TRBJ1-4; tentative D call: TRBD1 (6 bases). The CDR3 spans 14 residues. Trimming stripped 5 bases from V and 5 bases from J, with 15 bases between. The germline CDR1 and CDR2 sequences are GTSNPN and SVGIG (reference sequence). The CDR3 sequence: CAWARLGGNEKLFF. Here the CDR3 DNA reads TGTGCCTGGGCTAGGCTAGGGGGAAATGAAAAACTGTTTTTT.

V and J are TRBV6-5 and TRBJ1-2; D perhaps matches TRBD1 (6 bases). CDR3 length: 15 residues. Germline V gives CDR1 MNHEY, CDR2 SVGAGI. The V end lost 2 bases, the J end lost 0 bases, and 10 bases lay between the germline ends. The CDR3 DNA is TGTGCCAGCAGTTACGGGACAACGACTAACTATGGCTACACCTTC. It translates to CASSYGTTTNYGYTF.

The chain employs TRBV28 and TRBJ1-5; 12 nucleotides line up with TRBD1. Germline lookup yields CDR1 MDHEN and CDR2 SYDVKM. The CDR3 is made up of 16 amino acids. The trim removed 4 bases at V and 5 bases at J, leaving 6 bases unmatched. CDR3 coding DNA: TGTGCCAGCAGTTCCTCCGGGACAGGGGGCGATCAGCCCCAGCATTTT. Protein sequence: CASSSSGTGGDQPQHF. The full variable domain, with the rest looked up from reference TRBV28 and TRBJ1-5, is DVKVTQSSRYLVKRTGEKVFLECVQDMDHENMFWYRQDPGLGLRLIYFSYDVKMKEKGDIPEGYSVSREKKERFSLILESASTNQTSMYLCASSSSGTGGDQPQHFGDGTRLSIL.